A selection of T cell receptor beta chains follows, all from one sample in a study of early T cells in non-severe SARS-CoV-2 infection. TCRdb processed the 5' RACE reads anew with MiXCR; each CDR3 protein has one entry. Of 100,000 to 150,000 distinct CDR3 sequences detected, more than 13% appear once; the ten largest clones hold roughly 22%. The sample taken for sequencing was whole blood. These TCRs come from an adult who was a healthcare worker with PCR-confirmed SARS-CoV-2 infection or an uninfected control (not recorded which). CDR3s include the opening cysteine and the closing phenylalanine or tryptophan. The D gene is left open where the match is weak. Clone size is not always given. Where it is, it says once, few, many or a class for expanded clones.

j_call d_call v_call clone_size cdr3_nt cdr3_aa
TRBJ2-3 TRBD2 TRBV7-3 many TGTGCCAGCAGCCGAACTAGCGGGGGGGCCGTAGATACGCAGTATTTT CASSRTSGGAVDTQYF
TRBJ2-1 TRBD2 TRBV5-1 few TGCGCCAGCAGCTGGGTGGCCCCGGGACTAGCGGGGGGGCCTAGGGGAAATGAGCAGTTCTTC CASSWVAPGLAGGPRGNEQFF
TRBJ2-3 TRBD1 TRBV7-2 few TGTGCCAGCAGCCGTTCGACAGGGACCACAGATACGCAGTATTTT CASSRSTGTTDTQYF
TRBJ2-1 . TRBV3-1 . TGTGCCAGCAGCCAAGCCTCAAACGGGGCCGAGCAGTTCTTC CASSQASNGAEQFF
TRBJ2-3 TRBD2 TRBV10-3 few TGTGCCATCAGTGTATCTAGCGGGGACATACTTTCTGGAGATACGCAGTATTTT CAISVSSGDILSGDTQYF
TRBJ2-1 . TRBV9 . TGTGCCAGCAGCGTAGATTCGGCTTTCAATGAGCAGTTCTTC CASSVDSAFNEQFF
TRBJ2-1 . TRBV7-3 many TGTGCCAGCAGCGCTGGGAACCAGGTCCATGAGCAGTTCTTC CASSAGNQVHEQFF
TRBJ2-3 . TRBV7-9 few TGTGCCAGCAGCTTAGGCCCCTCAGGCACAGATACGCAGTATTTT CASSLGPSGTDTQYF
TRBJ1-1 . TRBV23-1 few TGCGGAGCAGTCGGGGCTTTCTTT CGAVGAFF
TRBJ2-5 TRBD2 TRBV7-9 . TGTGCCAGCAGCTCACCAGCGGGGGTTCGAGAGACCCAGTACTTC CASSSPAGVRETQYF
TRBJ2-1 TRBD2 TRBV4-2 few TGTGCCAGCAGCCAAGAGGGCGGTAGCGGGGGTACTGAGCAGTTCTTC CASSQEGGSGGTEQFF
TRBJ1-5 TRBD1 TRBV29-1 few TGCAGCGCCTTGACAGGGTCCGGTCAGCCCCAGCATTTT CSALTGSGQPQHF
TRBJ2-2 TRBD1 TRBV19 . TGTGCCAGTAGTGGGGGACAGCTCCCCACCGGGGAGCTGTTTTTT CASSGGQLPTGELFF
TRBJ2-5 TRBD2 TRBV10-3 many TGTGCCATCAGTGAAGAAGCGGGGGTCCAAGAGACCCAGTACTTC CAISEEAGVQETQYF
TRBJ1-3 . TRBV4-1 . TGCGCCAGCAGCCAAGACATAGGTGGGACCCTCTCTGGAAACACCATATATTTT CASSQDIGGTLSGNTIYF
TRBJ1-2 . TRBV27 . TGTGCCAGCGGGGGGGTGAACTATGGCTACACCTTC CASGGVNYGYTF
TRBJ1-2 . TRBV25-1 . TGTGCCAGCAGTGAAGGCCAAGAGGGGTACTATGGCTACACCTTC CASSEGQEGYYGYTF
TRBJ1-1 . TRBV6-6 . TGTGCCAGCAGTTACGAGGGGCCGAACACTGAAGCTTTCTTT CASSYEGPNTEAFF
TRBJ1-2 . TRBV29-1 . TGCAGCGTTGCGTCAGGACCCTATGGCTACACCTTC CSVASGPYGYTF
TRBJ2-7 . TRBV5-1 . TGCGCCAGCAGCCTTGACAGGTCCCGGGTGGTCGAGCAGTACTTC CASSLDRSRVVEQYF
TRBJ1-5 . TRBV27 many TGTGCCAGCAGTCTCGACGGGTCCAATCAGCCCCAGCATTTT CASSLDGSNQPQHF
TRBJ1-2 TRBD1 TRBV30 . TGTGCCTGGAGTATCGACAGGGGCTATGGCTACACCTTC CAWSIDRGYGYTF
TRBJ1-1 . TRBV6-1 few TGTGCCAGCAGTGAGAATTTCGGCTCTACTGAAGCTTTCTTT CASSENFGSTEAFF
TRBJ1-4 TRBD1 TRBV20-1 . TGCAGTGCTCTGGGAGCTACAGGGGAGACTAATGAAAAACTGTTTTTT CSALGATGETNEKLFF
TRBJ2-7 TRBD1 TRBV12-5 few TGTGCTAGTGGGGGACAGGGGGCGCGGGAGCAGTACTTC CASGGQGAREQYF
TRBJ2-1 TRBD1 TRBV11-2 . TGTGCCAGCAGCTTGGGGACAGGGATTAATTCCTACAATGAGCAGTTCTTC CASSLGTGINSYNEQFF
TRBJ2-1 . TRBV7-6 . TGTGCCAGCAGCTTATATCCCGTTTCGAAGTCGGTCAATGAGCAGTTCTTC CASSLYPVSKSVNEQFF
TRBJ1-1 . TRBV2 few TGTGCCAGCGGCTCCCAGGGGAATGCGAACACTGAAGCTTTCTTT CASGSQGNANTEAFF
TRBJ2-2 . TRBV12-3/TRBV12-4 few TGTGCCAGCAGAAGGTTGACGAACACCGGGGAGCTGTTTTTT CASRRLTNTGELFF
TRBJ2-1 . TRBV15 few TGTGCCACCAGCAGAGACCCCGGAGTCGGGCGTGAGCAGTTCTTC CATSRDPGVGREQFF
TRBJ2-3 TRBD1 TRBV29-1 many TGCAGCGTTGAGAGGGGGACAGGCAGGGATACGCAGTATTTT CSVERGTGRDTQYF
TRBJ1-1 . TRBV7-9 . TGTGCCAGCAGCTTAGCGGCGGCTGCTCCGGTAGCTTTCTTT CASSLAAAAPVAFF
TRBJ1-2 . TRBV7-6 . TGTGCCAGCAGCGCCCGAGACCTTGGGAAGTTTCTTAACTATGGCTACACCTTC CASSARDLGKFLNYGYTF
TRBJ1-4 . TRBV20-1 few TGCAGTGCTAAAGGGCAAGCTAATGAAAAACTGTTTTTT CSAKGQANEKLFF
TRBJ1-3 TRBD1 TRBV30 many TGTGCCTGGAGTACAGGGGTGGAGGGAAACACCATATATTTT CAWSTGVEGNTIYF
TRBJ1-1 . TRBV7-2 few TGTGCCAGCAGCGCGAGAGCGCGGTTGAACACTGAAGCTTTCTTT CASSARARLNTEAFF
TRBJ1-1 TRBD1 TRBV20-1 few TGCAGTGCTAGGGCTGGGGACAGGGGGCTTGGGACTGAAGCTTTCTTT CSARAGDRGLGTEAFF
TRBJ2-6 . TRBV5-6 few TGTGCCAGCAGCTTTGAGGGCCCTTCTGGGGCCAACGTCCTGACTTTC CASSFEGPSGANVLTF
TRBJ1-4 . TRBV10-2 few TGCGCCAGCAGTGACCAGGGCTGGGGGGAAAAACTGTTTTTT CASSDQGWGEKLFF
TRBJ1-6 . TRBV11-2 many TGTGCCAGCAGCTTAGAAGCGGATTCACCCCTCCACTTT CASSLEADSPLHF
TRBJ1-2 TRBD1 TRBV12-3/TRBV12-4 few TGTGCCAGCAGTTTAGCGGTAGTCACAGGGGAAGGCTACACCTTC CASSLAVVTGEGYTF
TRBJ1-1 . TRBV20-1 few TGCAGTGCTAGCCCGGGCGGGGTCTACACTGAAGCTTTCTTT CSASPGGVYTEAFF
TRBJ2-4 . TRBV5-1 many TGCGCCAGCAGCCCGGACAAGGGAGGAAACATTCAGTACTTC CASSPDKGGNIQYF
TRBJ2-1 TRBD2 TRBV19 . TGTGCCAGTAGCGACGGACTAGCGGGCAATGAGCAGTTCTTC CASSDGLAGNEQFF
TRBJ2-7 TRBD2 TRBV7-8 . TGTGCCAGCAGCTTAGGGCTAGCGGGGAGCGAGCAGTACTTC CASSLGLAGSEQYF
TRBJ2-3 . TRBV3-1 few TGTGCCAGCAGCCAAGACCCACGAACGCAGTATTTT CASSQDPRTQYF
TRBJ2-2 . TRBV29-1 . TGCAGCGTTGTATCTCCCTCGGGGGAGCTGTTTTTT CSVVSPSGELFF
TRBJ2-1 TRBD2 TRBV7-2 few TGTGCCAGCAGCTTGTCGGGGGGTCCCAATGAGCAGTTCTTC CASSLSGGPNEQFF
TRBJ1-2 TRBD1 TRBV12-3/TRBV12-4 few TGTGCCAGCAGGGCCTCCGGGACAGGAGACTATGGCTACACCTTC CASRASGTGDYGYTF